This section outlines one TCR beta chain sequence together with its context. The antigen is undetermined. The sample originates from a study of cytomegalovirus exposure and HLA in healthy donors. Findings and caveats of the study: The study put under 200 TCR beta chains on its list as cytomegalovirus-associated. Most TCR sequences showed up rarely, but some public TCRs showed up in many donors.

Some clones are missing from TCRdb's copy, which holds only in-frame ones; the method was immunoSEQ multiplex PCR. This table has a few hundred thousand clones, around 89% appearing once. Per germline, CDR1 SGHVS and CDR2 FQNEAQ. This CDR3 is built from 18 residues. The trim removed 6 bases at V and 0 bases at J, leaving 13 bases unmatched. It was the approximately 120-subject validation cohort, separate from the 666-subject first cohort, to which the donors belonged. The specimen was PBMCs. This receptor was identified in a woman between 18 and 29 years old in good health and CMV-seronegative. The chain carries TRBV7-8 and TRBJ1-4; 7 bases match TRBD1. CDR3 sequence (DNA): TGTGCCAGCAGACCGGACAGGTTCATCCAAGCAACTAATGAAAAACTGTTTTTT. Residues: CASRPDRFIQATNEKLFF.